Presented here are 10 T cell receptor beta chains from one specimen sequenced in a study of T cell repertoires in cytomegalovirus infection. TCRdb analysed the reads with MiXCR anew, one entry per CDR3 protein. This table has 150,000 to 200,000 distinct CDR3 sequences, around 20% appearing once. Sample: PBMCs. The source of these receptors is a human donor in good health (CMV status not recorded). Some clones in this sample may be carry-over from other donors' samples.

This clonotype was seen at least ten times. CDR3 protein: CASSVRLAGNTGELFF. The CDR3 region has the DNA TGTGCCAGCAGCGTCCGACTAGCCGGGAACACCGGGGAGCTGTTTTTT. This chain joins TRBV7-4 and TRBJ2-2; 7 bases match TRBD2. V was clipped by 5 bases and J by 1 base; unmatched bases: 7. CDR1 and CDR2 from the germline V gene are SGHVT and SQSDAQ. The CDR3 contains 16 residues. Full variable domain (remainder filled in from reference TRBV7-4 and TRBJ2-2): GAGVSQSPRYKVAKRGRDVALRCDSISGHVTLYWYRQTLGQGSEVLTYSQSDAQRDKSGRPSGRFSAERPERSVSTLKIQRTEQGDSAVYLCASSVRLAGNTGELFFGEGSRLTVL.

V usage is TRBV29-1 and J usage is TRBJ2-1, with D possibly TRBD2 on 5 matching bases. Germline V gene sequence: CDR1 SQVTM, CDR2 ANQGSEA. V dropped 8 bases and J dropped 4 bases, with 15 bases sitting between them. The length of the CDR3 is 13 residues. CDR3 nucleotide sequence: TGCAGCTCTGGGGAGTCTCTGTACAATGAGCAGTTCTTC. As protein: CSSGESLYNEQFF.

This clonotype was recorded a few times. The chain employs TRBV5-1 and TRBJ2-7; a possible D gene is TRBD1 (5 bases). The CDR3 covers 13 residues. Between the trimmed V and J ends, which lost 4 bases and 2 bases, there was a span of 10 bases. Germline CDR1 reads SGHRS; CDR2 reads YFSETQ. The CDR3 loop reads CASSTQGPYEQYF. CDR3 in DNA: TGCGCCAGCAGCACCCAGGGTCCCTACGAGCAGTACTTC. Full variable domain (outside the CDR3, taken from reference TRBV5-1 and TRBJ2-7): KAGVTQTPRYLIKTRGQQVTLSCSPISGHRSVSWYQQTPGQGLQFLFEYFSETQRNKGNFPGRFSGRQFSNSRSEMNVSTLELGDSALYLCASSTQGPYEQYFGPGTRLTVT.

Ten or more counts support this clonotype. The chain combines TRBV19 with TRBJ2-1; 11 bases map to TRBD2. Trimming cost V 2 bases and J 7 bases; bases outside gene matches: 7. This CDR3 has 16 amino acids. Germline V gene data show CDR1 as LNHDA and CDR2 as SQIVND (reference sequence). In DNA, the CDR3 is TGTGCCAGTAGTATACTTCTAGCGGGAGGTGGAAATGAGCAGTTCTTC. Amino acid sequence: CASSILLAGGGNEQFF.

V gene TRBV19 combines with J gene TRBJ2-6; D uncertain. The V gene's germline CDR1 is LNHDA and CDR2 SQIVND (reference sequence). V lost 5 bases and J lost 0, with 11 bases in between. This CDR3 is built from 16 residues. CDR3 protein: CASSSAGRSGANVLTF. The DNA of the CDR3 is TGTGCCAGTAGTTCGGCCGGGCGCTCTGGGGCCAACGTCCTGACTTTC.

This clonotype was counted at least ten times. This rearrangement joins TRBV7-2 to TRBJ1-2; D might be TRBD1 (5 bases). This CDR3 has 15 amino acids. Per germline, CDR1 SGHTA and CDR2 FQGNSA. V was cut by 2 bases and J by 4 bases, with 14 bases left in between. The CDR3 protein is CASSLIRVGTYGYTF. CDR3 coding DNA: TGTGCCAGCAGCTTAATTCGCGTAGGGACCTATGGCTACACCTTC.

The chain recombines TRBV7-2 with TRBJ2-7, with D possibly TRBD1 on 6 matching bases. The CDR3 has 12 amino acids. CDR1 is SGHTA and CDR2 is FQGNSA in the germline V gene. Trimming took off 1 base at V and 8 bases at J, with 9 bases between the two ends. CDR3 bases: TGTGCCAGCAGCTTAGGAACAGGGCAGCAGTACTTC. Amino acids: CASSLGTGQQYF.

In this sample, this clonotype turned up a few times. Here the CDR3 DNA reads TGTGCCAGCAGCTTTTCTAGCGGAAACCAAGAGACCCAGTACTTC. It is translated as CASSFSSGNQETQYF. The chain uses TRBV7-2 and TRBJ2-5; 7 bases match TRBD2. The J segment lost 0 bases and the V segment lost 3 bases, leaving 4 bases of the junction unmatched. The germline V gene encodes CDR1 SGHTA and CDR2 FQGNSA. CDR3 length: 15 residues.

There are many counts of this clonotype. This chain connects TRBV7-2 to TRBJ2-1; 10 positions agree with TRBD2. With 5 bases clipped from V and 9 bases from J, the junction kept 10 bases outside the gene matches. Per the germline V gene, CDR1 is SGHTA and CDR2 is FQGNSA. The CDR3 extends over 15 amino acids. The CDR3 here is CASSPALAGASEQFF. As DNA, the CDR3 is TGTGCCAGCAGCCCCGCGCTAGCGGGAGCGAGTGAGCAGTTCTTC.

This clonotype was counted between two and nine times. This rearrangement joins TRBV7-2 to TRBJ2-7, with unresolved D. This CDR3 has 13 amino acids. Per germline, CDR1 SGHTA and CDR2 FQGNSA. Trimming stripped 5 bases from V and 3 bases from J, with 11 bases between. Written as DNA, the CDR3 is TGTGCCAGCAGCCGACACAGTGACTACGAGCAGTACTTC. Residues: CASSRHSDYEQYF.